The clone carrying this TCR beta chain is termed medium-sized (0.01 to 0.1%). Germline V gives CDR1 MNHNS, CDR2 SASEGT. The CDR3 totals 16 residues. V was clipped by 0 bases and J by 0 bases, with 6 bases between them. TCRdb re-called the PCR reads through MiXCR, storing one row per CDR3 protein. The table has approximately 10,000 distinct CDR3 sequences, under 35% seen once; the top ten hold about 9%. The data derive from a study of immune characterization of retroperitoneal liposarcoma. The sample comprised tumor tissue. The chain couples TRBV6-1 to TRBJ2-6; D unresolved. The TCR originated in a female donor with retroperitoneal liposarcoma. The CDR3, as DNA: TGTGCCAGCAGTGAAGCAGGTCTCTCTGGGGCCAACGTCCTGACTTTC. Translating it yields CASSEAGLSGANVLTF.